This TCR beta chain derives from a study of T cell repertoires in cytomegalovirus infection. Turning to the study itself: It was recently identified HLA-C-restricted and well-studied HLA-B-restricted CMV epitopes that the study used. Whole-study results and caveats: Summed frequency of public TCR beta families distinguished CMV carriers with the relevant HLA.

The CDR3 length is 13 residues. V was clipped by 3 bases and J by 7 bases, with 10 bases between them. CDR1 is MNHNS and CDR2 is SASEGT in the germline V gene. On this clonotype itself: Its antigen is unknown.

TCRdb processed the reads anew with MiXCR; each CDR3 protein has one entry. Counted here are about 920,000 distinct CDR3 sequences, approximately 31% occurring once; the ten biggest clones make up roughly an eighth. This chain links TRBV6-1 with TRBJ1-5; D is unclear. The sequence derives from a human donor in good health (CMV status not recorded). Some clones in this sample may be carry-over from other donors' samples. The material was cultured CD8+ T cells from PBMCs, obtained from culture after CMV antigen stimulation. This CDR3 is CASSEVIGQPQHF. The CDR3 bases are TGTGCCAGCAGTGAGGTGATTGGCCAGCCCCAGCATTTT.